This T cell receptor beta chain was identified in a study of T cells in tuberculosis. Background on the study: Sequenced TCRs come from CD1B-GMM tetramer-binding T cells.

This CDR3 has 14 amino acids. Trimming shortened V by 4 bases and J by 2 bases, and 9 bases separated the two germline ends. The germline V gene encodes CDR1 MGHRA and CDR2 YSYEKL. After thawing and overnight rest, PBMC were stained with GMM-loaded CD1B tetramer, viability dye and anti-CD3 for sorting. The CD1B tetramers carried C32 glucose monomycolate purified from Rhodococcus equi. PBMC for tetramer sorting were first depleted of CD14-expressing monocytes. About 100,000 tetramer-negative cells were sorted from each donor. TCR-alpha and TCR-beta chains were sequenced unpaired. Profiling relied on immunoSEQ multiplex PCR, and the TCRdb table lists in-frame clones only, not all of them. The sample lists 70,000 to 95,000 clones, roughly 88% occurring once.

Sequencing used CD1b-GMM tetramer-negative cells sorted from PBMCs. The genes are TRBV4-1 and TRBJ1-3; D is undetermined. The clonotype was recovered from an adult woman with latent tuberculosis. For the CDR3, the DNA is TGCGCCAGCAGCCCGGGGTCGCCTGGAAACACCATATATTTT. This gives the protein CASSPGSPGNTIYF.